This T cell receptor (beta chain) is from a study of blood T cells in healthy people across ages. Study as a whole: There was about one barcoded beta molecule captured by template switching per two T cells.

Through a sample-barcoded 5' primer and a J-beta primer mix, a second PCR was run for 7 to 11 cycles. TCRdb itself ran the 5' RACE reads through MiXCR, one entry per CDR3 protein. Counted here are roughly 2 million distinct CDR3 sequences, 49% occurring once; the ten biggest clones make up about 2.1%. CDR1 and CDR2 from the germline V gene are SGHVS and FNYEAQ. The CDR3 length is 17 residues. Trimming removed 3 bases from V and 5 bases from J; junction bases left unmatched: 8. PBMCs were isolated at a quantity of at least 7 million per sample. The sample comprised blood. The source of this sequence is a woman aged 40 to 50 in good health. The chain carries TRBV7-6 and TRBJ2-1, with 12 bases fitting TRBD2. In nucleotides, the CDR3 is TGTGCCAGCAGCTTCTCTAGCGGGGGGGCGGTAGACAATGAGCAGTTCTTC. It is translated as CASSFSSGGAVDNEQFF.